This T cell receptor beta chain was found in a study of cytomegalovirus exposure and HLA in healthy donors. Looking at the study overall: The platform used for the approximately 130 validation repertoires matched that of the approximately 670 first-cohort repertoires, a later analysis reported.

The CDR3 contains 11 residues. In germline, CDR1 is DFQATT, CDR2 SNEGSKA (reference sequence). With 0 bases clipped from V and 10 bases from J, the junction kept 2 bases outside the gene matches. Clones were sequenced by immunoSEQ multiplex PCR, and TCRdb holds only the in-frame ones, with some missing. Counted here are 150,000 to 200,000 clones, about 82% occurring once; the ten biggest clones make up over 1.3%. This clonotype was sampled from a woman aged 18-29 years in good health and CMV-seronegative. Sequencing was performed on PBMCs. The chain is built from TRBV20-1 and TRBJ1-1; the match to TRBD1 covers 7 bases. The CDR3 region is CSARDRTGAFF. The CDR3 bases are TGCAGTGCTAGAGATCGGACAGGAGCTTTCTTT.